The clone carrying this TCR beta chain was detected a few times. The CDR3 contains 13 residues. After removal of 5 bases from V and 7 bases from J, the junction contained 6 bases not matched to a gene. One entry per CDR3 protein results from TCRdb running MiXCR on the PCR reads. The sample lists about half a million distinct CDR3 sequences, roughly a fifth occurring once. Naive CD8 T cells were picked out by sorting for CD8+CD4-CCR7+CD45RA+. The data are from a study of molecular identifiers for immune sequencing clone quantification. Study context: Replicate runs used RNA from 20,000 or 100,000 naive CD8 cells, which was split five ways into aliquots, and four of those aliquots were then sequenced.

The chain employs TRBV5-3 and TRBJ2-5; 9 bases line up with TRBD2. TRBV5-3 is classed as an ORF, of uncertain function. The clonotype originates from a human donor in good health. Some libraries in this study had Jurkat cell RNA spiked in. Sequenced: naive CD8+ T cells from blood, with Jurkat cell RNA spiked in. The subset was: FACS-sorted CD8+CD4-CCR7+CD45RA+ naive T cells. In nucleotides, the CDR3 is TGTGCCAGAAGGCGGACTAGCGACGGGACCCAGTACTTC. Translation: CARRRTSDGTQYF.